These T cell receptor beta chains were read from a single sample in a study of neurological immune-mediated disorders. MiXCR, applied by TCRdb to the 5' RACE reads, yields one record per CDR3 protein. The sample shows tens of thousands of distinct CDR3 sequences, around 10% of them seen only once. Material: PBMCs. Every receptor here comes from a male donor with HTLV-1-associated myelopathy (HAM/TSP). CDR3s leave out the opening cysteine and the closing phenylalanine or tryptophan.

len	j_gene	v_gene	CDR3aa
10	TRBJ2-7	TRBV20-1	SAPRASYEQY
12	TRBJ2-7	TRBV19	ASSIARGNYEQY
10	TRBJ2-7	TRBV9	ASSVEGYEQY
17	TRBJ2-1	TRBV7-9	ASRTSGGLMTLSYNEQF
9	TRBJ1-1	TRBV29-1	SVEHNTEAF
13	TRBJ1-4	TRBV10-2	ASSESRQLEEKLF
13	TRBJ2-7	TRBV5-4	ASSLDGTGGYEQY
13	TRBJ1-2	TRBV3-1	ASSQEGSSLYGYT
13	TRBJ2-6	TRBV5-1	ASNPSGSGANVLT
13	TRBJ2-2	TRBV5-1	ASSSGQGWAGELF
13	TRBJ2-1	TRBV5-1	ASSPGQGGDNEQF
11	TRBJ2-1	TRBV29-1	SGGDRRDNEQF
16	TRBJ2-1	TRBV20-1	SATRPLAGGGSYNEQF
13	TRBJ2-3	TRBV2	ASSVEAGELDTQY
12	TRBJ2-1	TRBV20-1	SARTRGWPNEQF
9	TRBJ2-7	TRBV10-3	AIGQSYEQY
13	TRBJ1-1	TRBV7-2	ASSLSGPMNTEAF
11	TRBJ2-7	TRBV7-2	ASSQRGGYEQY
12	TRBJ2-4	TRBV28	ASSSGGAKNIQY
10	TRBJ2-7	TRBV20-1	SASVQPYEQY
14	TRBJ1-1	TRBV5-5	ASSLRGSLANTEAF
12	TRBJ2-3	TRBV20-1	SARGGLAIDTQY
11	TRBJ2-5	TRBV20-1	SAPDRGKETQY
13	TRBJ2-5	TRBV7-9	ASSLAAGGQETQY
13	TRBJ1-1	TRBV10-3	AISETGTDNTEAF
12	TRBJ1-6	TRBV20-1	SAEGRAVNSPLH
13	TRBJ1-2	TRBV7-2	ASSPDGTGDYGYT
16	TRBJ2-3	TRBV27	ARSLRGWRGDGTETQY
12	TRBJ2-7	TRBV6-5	ASSYFAGGYEQY
16	TRBJ2-2	TRBV10-1	ASSESKGRGSNTGELF
12	TRBJ2-4	TRBV5-1	ATQRGGGENIRC
12	TRBJ1-1	TRBV20-1	SARDARRNTEAF
12	TRBJ1-2	TRBV20-1	SASNSGANYGYT
12	TRBJ2-5	TRBV7-8	ASSSLAGQETQY
9	TRBJ2-7	TRBV6-1	ASSAGDEQY
15	TRBJ1-4	TRBV3-1	ASSQANEYATNEKLF
12	TRBJ2-7	TRBV6-1	ASSEVDGEGEQY
13	TRBJ1-6	TRBV7-3	ASSIQGGRLSPLH
15	TRBJ2-2	TRBV9	ASSVGGTSGGTGELF
13	TRBJ2-7	TRBV9	ASSAGTSLAHEQY
11	TRBJ2-5	TRBV5-1	ASSLAHKETQY
12	TRBJ2-1	TRBV6-6	ASSRTSGGNEQF
12	TRBJ1-5	TRBV7-2	ASSAGGGNQHQH
11	TRBJ2-2	TRBV7-2	ASSPLVIWELF
13	TRBJ2-5	TRBV20-1	SASSTRARLETQY
13	TRBJ2-5	TRBV20-1	SAGLAGALRETQY
11	TRBJ1-2	TRBV12-3/TRBV12-4	ASSQGAFYGYT
12	TRBJ1-2	TRBV9	ASSFPGTDYGYT
12	TRBJ2-1	TRBV7-9	ASSPTSAYNEQF
12	TRBJ1-2	TRBV7-2	ASSQLGQGYGYT